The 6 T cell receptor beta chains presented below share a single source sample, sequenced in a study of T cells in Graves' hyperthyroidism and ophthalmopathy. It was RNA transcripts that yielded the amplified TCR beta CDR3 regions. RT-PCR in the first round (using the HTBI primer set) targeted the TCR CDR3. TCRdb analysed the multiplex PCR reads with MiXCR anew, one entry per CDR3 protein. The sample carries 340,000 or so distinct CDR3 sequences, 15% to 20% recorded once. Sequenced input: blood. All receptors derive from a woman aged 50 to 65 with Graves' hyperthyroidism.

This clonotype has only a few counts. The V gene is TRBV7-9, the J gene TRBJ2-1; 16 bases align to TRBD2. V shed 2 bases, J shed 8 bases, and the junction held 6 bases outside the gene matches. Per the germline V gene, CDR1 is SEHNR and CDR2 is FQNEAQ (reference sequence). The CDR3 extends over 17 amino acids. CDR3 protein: CASSLPGTSGGVDEQFF. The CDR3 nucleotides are TGTGCCAGCAGCTTACCCGGGACTAGCGGGGGGGTTGATGAGCAGTTCTTC.

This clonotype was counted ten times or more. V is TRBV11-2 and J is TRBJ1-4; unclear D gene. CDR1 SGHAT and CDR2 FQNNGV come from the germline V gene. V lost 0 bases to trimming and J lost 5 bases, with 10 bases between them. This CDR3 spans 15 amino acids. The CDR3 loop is CASSLDQYTNEKLFF. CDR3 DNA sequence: TGTGCCAGCAGCTTAGACCAGTATACCAATGAAAAACTGTTTTTT.

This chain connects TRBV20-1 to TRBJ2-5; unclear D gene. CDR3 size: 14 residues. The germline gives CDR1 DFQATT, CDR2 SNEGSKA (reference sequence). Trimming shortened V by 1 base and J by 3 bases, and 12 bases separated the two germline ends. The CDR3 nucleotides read TGCAGTGCTAGAGCCCACGGCGGTAAAGAGACCCAGTACTTC. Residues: CSARAHGGKETQYF.

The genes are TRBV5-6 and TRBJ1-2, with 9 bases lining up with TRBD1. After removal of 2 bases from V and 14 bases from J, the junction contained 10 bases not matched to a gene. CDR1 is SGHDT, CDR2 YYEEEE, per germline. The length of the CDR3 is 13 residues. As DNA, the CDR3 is TGTGCCAGCAGCTTACAGGGGGCGCTTGAATGGACCTTC. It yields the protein CASSLQGALEWTF. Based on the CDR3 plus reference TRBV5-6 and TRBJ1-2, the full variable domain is DAGVTQSPTHLIKTRGQQVTLRCSPKSGHDTVSWYQQALGQGPQFIFQYYEEEERQRGNFPDRFSGHQFPNYSSELNVNALLLGDSALYLCASSLQGALEWTFGSGTRLTVV.

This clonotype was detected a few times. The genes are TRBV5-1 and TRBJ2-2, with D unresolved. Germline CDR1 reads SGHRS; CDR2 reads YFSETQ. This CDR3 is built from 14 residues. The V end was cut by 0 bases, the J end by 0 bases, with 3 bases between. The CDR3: CASSLGSNTGELFF. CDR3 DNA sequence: TGCGCCAGCAGCTTGGGTTCGAACACCGGGGAGCTGTTTTTT.

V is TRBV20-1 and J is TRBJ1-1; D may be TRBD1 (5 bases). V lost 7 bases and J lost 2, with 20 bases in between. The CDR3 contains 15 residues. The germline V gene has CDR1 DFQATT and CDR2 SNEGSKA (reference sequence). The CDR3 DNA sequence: TGCAGTGGATATTCGGCGGGGGGGTTTAACACTGAAGCTTTCTTT. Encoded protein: CSGYSAGGFNTEAFF.